The sequence of this TCR beta chain was determined in a study of metastatic and nonmetastatic thyroid tumors. At the level of the study: Both malignant and benign thyroid patients supplied peripheral blood and tumor or nodule tissue samples, across which the repertoires of these patients were then compared. The study, taken as a whole, reports: TCR beta diversity was reportedly significantly higher in malignant thyroid tumors than benign nodules, in blood and tumor.

The V and J ends lost 4 bases and 0 bases, in that order; junction bases with no gene match: 11. Germline CDR1 reads GTSNPN; CDR2 reads SVGIG (reference sequence). This CDR3 has 16 amino acids. Every patient underwent thyroid surgery untreated. TCRdb re-analyzed the PCR reads using MiXCR. The sample records approximately 42,000 clones, approximately 25% being singletons. This clone was recorded many times. Antigen: not known. Input material: tumor tissue. The chain employs TRBV30 and TRBJ2-7, with 8 positions matching TRBD1. The clonotype comes from a female donor with papillary thyroid cancer or a benign thyroid nodule (not recorded which). Some clones in this sample may be carry-over from other donors' samples. In nucleotides, the CDR3 is TGTGCCTGGACCCGCGACAGGGGATCTGCCTCCTACGAGCAGTACTTC. This gives the protein CAWTRDRGSASYEQYF.